This TCR beta chain was recovered during a study of cytomegalovirus exposure and HLA in healthy donors. Study-level results: In a later analysis, HLA-associated beta chains showed higher expansion and lower generation probabilities than comparable chains.

With 60 Vbeta and 13 Jbeta primers, the PCR was carried out. TCRdb's copy holds only in-frame clones and misses some; the assay was immunoSEQ multiplex PCR. The table lists about 98,000 clones, about 80% of them singletons, with under 4.5% in the top ten. There were likely unrecorded immune exposures, though donors were nominally healthy when sampled. V lost 6 bases and J lost 5, with 17 bases in between. Germline values: CDR1 LNHDA, CDR2 SQIVND (reference sequence). The CDR3 spans 15 residues. This clone has more than one count but fewer than ten. The antigen remains unidentified. The receptor comes from a female donor in good health and CMV-seropositive. The specimen sequenced was PBMCs. V is TRBV19 and J is TRBJ2-1; D perhaps matches TRBD1 (6 bases). The CDR3 DNA reads as TGTGCCAGTAGCGGACAGCCACTTCTTAACAATGAGCAGTTCTTC. This codes for CASSGQPLLNNEQFF. Full variable domain (missing parts from reference TRBV19 and TRBJ2-1): DGGITQSPKYLFRKEGQNVTLSCEQNLNHDAMYWYRQDPGQGLRLIYYSQIVNDFQKGDIAEGYSVSREKKESFPLTVTSAQKNPTAFYLCASSGQPLLNNEQFFGPGTRLTVL.